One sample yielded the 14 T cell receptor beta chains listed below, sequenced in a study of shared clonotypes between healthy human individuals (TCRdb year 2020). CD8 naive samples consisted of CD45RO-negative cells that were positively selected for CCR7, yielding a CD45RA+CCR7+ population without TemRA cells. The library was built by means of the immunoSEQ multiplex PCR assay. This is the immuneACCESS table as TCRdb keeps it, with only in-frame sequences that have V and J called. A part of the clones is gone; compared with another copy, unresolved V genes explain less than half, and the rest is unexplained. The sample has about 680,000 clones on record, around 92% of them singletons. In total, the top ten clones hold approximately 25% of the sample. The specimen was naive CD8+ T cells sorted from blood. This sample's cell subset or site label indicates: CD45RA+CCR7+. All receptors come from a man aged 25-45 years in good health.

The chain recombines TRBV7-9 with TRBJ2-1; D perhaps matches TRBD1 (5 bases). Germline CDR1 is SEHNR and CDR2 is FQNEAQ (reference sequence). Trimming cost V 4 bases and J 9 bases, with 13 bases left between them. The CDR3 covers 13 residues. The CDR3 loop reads CASSSQTRAEQFF. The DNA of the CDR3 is TGTGCCAGCAGCTCCCAGACCAGGGCTGAGCAGTTCTTC.

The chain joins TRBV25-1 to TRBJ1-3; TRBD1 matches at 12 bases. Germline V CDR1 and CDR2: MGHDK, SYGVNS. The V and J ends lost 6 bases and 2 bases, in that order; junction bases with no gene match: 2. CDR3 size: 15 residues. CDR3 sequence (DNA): TGTGCCAGCAGCCGGGACAGGGGGCCTGGAAACACCATATATTTT. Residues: CASSRDRGPGNTIYF.

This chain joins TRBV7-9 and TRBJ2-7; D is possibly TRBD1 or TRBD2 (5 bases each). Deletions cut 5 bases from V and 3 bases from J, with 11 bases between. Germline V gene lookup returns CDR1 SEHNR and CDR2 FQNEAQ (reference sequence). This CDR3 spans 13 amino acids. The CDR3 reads CASSPRDDYEQYF. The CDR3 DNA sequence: TGTGCCAGCAGCCCCAGGGACGACTACGAGCAGTACTTC.

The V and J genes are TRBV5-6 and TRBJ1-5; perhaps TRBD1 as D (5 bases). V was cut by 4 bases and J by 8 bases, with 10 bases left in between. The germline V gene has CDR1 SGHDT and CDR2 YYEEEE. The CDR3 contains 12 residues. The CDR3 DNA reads TGTGCCAGCAGCGGTGGAGGGGAGCCCCAGCATTTT. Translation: CASSGGGEPQHF.

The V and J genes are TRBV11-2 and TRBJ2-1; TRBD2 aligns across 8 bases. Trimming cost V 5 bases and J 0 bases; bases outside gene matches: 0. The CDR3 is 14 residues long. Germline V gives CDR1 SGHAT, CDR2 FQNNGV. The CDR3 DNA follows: TGTGCCAGCAGCCGGGAGGGCTCCTACAATGAGCAGTTCTTC. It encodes CASSREGSYNEQFF.

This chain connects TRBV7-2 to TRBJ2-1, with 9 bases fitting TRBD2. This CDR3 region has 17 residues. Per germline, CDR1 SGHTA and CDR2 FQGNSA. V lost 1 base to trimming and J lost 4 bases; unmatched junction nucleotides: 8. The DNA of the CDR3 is TGTGCCAGCAGCTTAGAATTGGGGCGGGAGGGGTACAATGAGCAGTTCTTC. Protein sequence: CASSLELGREGYNEQFF.

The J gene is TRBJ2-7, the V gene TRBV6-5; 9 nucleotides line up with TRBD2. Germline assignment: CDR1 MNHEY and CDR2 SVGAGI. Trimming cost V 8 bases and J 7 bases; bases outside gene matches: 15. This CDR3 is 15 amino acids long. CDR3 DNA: TGTGCCAGCGGGCTTTCGGGACTAGCTTCGCGGGAGCAGTACTTC. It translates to CASGLSGLASREQYF.

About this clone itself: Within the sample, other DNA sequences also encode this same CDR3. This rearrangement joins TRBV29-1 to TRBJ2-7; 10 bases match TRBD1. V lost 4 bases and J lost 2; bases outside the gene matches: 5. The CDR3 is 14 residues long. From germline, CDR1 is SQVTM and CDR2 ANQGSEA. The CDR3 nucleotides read TGCAGCGTTGGAATCGGACAGGGGGCCTACGAGCAGTACTTC. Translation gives CSVGIGQGAYEQYF.

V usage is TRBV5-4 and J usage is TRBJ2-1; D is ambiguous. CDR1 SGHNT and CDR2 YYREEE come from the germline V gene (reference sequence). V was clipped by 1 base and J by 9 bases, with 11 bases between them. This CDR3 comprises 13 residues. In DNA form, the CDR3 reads TGTGCCAGCAGCTTGAAGACCCTGGGTGAGCAGTTCTTC. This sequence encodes CASSLKTLGEQFF.

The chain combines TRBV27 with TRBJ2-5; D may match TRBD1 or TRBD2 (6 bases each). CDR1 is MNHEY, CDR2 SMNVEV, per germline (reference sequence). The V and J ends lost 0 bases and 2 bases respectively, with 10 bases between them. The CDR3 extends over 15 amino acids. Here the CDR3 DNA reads TGTGCCAGCAGTTTATCAGGCGGGACACAAGAGACCCAGTACTTC. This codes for CASSLSGGTQETQYF.

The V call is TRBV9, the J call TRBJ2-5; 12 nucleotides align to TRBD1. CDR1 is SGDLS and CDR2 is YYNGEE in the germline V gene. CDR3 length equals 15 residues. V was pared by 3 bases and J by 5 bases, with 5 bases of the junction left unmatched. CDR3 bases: TGTGCCAGCAGCGAGGGACAGGGGGCCCTGGAGACCCAGTACTTC. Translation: CASSEGQGALETQYF. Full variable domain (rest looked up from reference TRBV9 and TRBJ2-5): DSGVTQTPKHLITATGQRVTLRCSPRSGDLSVYWYQQSLDQGLQFLIQYYNGEERAKGNILERFSAQQFPDLHSELNLSSLELGDSALYFCASSEGQGALETQYFGPGTRLLVL.

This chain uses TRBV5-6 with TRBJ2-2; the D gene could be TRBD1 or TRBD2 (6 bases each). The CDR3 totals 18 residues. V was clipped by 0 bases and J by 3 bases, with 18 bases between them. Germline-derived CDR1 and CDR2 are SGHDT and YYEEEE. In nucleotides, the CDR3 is TGTGCCAGCAGCTTGGAGGCGGTCAGGGGAGGCTACACCGGGGAGCTGTTTTTT. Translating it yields CASSLEAVRGGYTGELFF.

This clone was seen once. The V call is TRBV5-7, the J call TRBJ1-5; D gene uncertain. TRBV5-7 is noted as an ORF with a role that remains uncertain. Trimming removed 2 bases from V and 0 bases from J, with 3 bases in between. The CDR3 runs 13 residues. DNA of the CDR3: TGTGCCAGCAGCTTCATTAGCAATCAGCCCCAGCATTTT. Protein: CASSFISNQPQHF.

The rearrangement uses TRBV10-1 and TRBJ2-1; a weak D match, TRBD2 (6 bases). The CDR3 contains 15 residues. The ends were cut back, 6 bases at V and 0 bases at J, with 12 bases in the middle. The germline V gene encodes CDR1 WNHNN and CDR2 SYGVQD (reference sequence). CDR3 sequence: CASSETAGSYNEQFF. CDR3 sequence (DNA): TGCGCCAGCAGCGAGACAGCGGGCTCCTACAATGAGCAGTTCTTC.